This T cell receptor beta chain originates from a study of cytomegalovirus exposure and HLA in healthy donors. PCR primers comprised 60 Vbeta and 13 Jbeta primers. Source study methods: A later analysis tallied about 80 million unique TCR beta chains, about 11 million of them shared. Sequenced by immunoSEQ multiplex PCR; TCRdb stores in-frame clones only, minus some. V and J calls plus clone size are reproduced from that table; the DNA served to infer D and trimming. The table shows about 180,000 clones, with over 70% occurring only once. Per the germline V gene, CDR1 is MGHDK and CDR2 is SYGVNS. The ends were cut back, 4 bases at V and 3 bases at J, with 3 bases in the middle. This CDR3 has 11 residues.

The V and J genes are TRBV25-1 and TRBJ1-2, with D uncertain. Sequenced sample: PBMCs. The sequence derives from a woman aged 50 to 60 in good health and CMV-seronegative. The CDR3 DNA follows: TGTGCCAGCAGTGCATACTATGGCTACACCTTC. It yields the protein CASSAYYGYTF.